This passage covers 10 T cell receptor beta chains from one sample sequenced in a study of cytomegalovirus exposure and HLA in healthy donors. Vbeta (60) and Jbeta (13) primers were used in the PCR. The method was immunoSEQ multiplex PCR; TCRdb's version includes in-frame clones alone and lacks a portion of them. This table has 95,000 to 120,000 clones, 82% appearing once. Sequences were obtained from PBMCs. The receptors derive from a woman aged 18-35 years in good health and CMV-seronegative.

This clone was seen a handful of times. The CDR3 sequence: CASRSGAMNTGELFF. As DNA, the CDR3 is TGTGCCAGTAGGTCGGGAGCGATGAACACCGGGGAGCTGTTTTTT. The chain employs TRBV19 and TRBJ2-2; possibly TRBD2 for D (6 bases). Germline V gene lookup returns CDR1 LNHDA and CDR2 SQIVND (reference sequence). Trimming took off 6 bases at V and 1 base at J, with 12 bases between the two ends. CDR3 size: 15 residues.

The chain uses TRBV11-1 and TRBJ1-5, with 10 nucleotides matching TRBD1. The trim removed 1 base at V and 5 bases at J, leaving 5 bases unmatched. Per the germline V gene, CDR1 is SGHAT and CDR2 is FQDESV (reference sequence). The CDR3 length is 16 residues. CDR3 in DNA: TGTGCCAGCAGCTTAGGGGACAGGGGCTATGATCAGCCCCAGCATTTT. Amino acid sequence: CASSLGDRGYDQPQHF.

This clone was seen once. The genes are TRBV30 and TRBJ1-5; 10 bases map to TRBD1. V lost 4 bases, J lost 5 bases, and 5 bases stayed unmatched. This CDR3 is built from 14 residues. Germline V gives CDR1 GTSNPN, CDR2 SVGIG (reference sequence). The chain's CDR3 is CAWKEGTGDQPQHF. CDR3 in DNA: TGTGCCTGGAAGGAGGGGACAGGGGATCAGCCCCAGCATTTT. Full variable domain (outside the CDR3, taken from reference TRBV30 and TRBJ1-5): SQTIHQWPATLVQPVGSPLSLECTVEGTSNPNLYWYRQAAGRGLQLLFYSVGIGQISSEVPQNLSASRPQDRQFILSSKKLLLSDSGFYLCAWKEGTGDQPQHFGDGTRLSIL.

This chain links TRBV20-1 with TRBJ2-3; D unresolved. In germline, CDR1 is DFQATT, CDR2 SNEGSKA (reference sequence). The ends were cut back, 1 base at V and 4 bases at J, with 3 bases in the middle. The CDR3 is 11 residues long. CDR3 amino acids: CSARASDTQYF. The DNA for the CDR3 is TGCAGTGCTAGAGCATCAGATACGCAGTATTTT.

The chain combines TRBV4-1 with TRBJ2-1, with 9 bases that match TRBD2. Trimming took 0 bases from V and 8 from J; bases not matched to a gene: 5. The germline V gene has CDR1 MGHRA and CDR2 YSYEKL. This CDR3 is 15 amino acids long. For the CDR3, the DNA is TGCGCCAGCAGCCAAGAAACTAGCGGGTTCTATGAGCAGTTCTTC. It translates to CASSQETSGFYEQFF.

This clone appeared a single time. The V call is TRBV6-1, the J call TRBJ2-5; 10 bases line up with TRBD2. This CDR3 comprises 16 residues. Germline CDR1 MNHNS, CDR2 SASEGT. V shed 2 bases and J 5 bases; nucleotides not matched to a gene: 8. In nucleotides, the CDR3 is TGTGCCAGCAGTGAAACCAGCGGGGGGGCCTGGGAGACCCAGTACTTC. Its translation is CASSETSGGAWETQYF.

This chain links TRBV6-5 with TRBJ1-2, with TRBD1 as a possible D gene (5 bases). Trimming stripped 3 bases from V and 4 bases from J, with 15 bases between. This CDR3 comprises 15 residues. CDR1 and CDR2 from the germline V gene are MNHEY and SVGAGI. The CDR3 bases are TGTGCCAGCAGTTATGTGGCAGGGAACACCTATGGCTACACCTTC. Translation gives CASSYVAGNTYGYTF.

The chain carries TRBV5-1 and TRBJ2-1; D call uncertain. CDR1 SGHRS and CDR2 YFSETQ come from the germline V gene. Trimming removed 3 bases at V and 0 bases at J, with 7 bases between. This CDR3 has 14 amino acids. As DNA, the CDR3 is TGCGCCAGCAGCTCCCAAGCCTCCTACAATGAGCAGTTCTTC. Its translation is CASSSQASYNEQFF.

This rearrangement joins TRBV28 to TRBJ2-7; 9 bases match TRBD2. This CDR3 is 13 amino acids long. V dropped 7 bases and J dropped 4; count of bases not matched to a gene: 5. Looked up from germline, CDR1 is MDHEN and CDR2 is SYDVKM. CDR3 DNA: TGTGCCAGCACCGCAGCGGGGGGATACGAGCAGTACGTC. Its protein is CASTAAGGYEQYV.

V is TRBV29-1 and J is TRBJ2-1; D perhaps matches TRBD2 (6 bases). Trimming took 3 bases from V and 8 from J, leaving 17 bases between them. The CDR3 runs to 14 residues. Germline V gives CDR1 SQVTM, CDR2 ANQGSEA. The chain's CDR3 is CSVDRAGSSDEQFF. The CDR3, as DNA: TGCAGCGTTGACCGGGCGGGATCATCCGATGAGCAGTTCTTC.